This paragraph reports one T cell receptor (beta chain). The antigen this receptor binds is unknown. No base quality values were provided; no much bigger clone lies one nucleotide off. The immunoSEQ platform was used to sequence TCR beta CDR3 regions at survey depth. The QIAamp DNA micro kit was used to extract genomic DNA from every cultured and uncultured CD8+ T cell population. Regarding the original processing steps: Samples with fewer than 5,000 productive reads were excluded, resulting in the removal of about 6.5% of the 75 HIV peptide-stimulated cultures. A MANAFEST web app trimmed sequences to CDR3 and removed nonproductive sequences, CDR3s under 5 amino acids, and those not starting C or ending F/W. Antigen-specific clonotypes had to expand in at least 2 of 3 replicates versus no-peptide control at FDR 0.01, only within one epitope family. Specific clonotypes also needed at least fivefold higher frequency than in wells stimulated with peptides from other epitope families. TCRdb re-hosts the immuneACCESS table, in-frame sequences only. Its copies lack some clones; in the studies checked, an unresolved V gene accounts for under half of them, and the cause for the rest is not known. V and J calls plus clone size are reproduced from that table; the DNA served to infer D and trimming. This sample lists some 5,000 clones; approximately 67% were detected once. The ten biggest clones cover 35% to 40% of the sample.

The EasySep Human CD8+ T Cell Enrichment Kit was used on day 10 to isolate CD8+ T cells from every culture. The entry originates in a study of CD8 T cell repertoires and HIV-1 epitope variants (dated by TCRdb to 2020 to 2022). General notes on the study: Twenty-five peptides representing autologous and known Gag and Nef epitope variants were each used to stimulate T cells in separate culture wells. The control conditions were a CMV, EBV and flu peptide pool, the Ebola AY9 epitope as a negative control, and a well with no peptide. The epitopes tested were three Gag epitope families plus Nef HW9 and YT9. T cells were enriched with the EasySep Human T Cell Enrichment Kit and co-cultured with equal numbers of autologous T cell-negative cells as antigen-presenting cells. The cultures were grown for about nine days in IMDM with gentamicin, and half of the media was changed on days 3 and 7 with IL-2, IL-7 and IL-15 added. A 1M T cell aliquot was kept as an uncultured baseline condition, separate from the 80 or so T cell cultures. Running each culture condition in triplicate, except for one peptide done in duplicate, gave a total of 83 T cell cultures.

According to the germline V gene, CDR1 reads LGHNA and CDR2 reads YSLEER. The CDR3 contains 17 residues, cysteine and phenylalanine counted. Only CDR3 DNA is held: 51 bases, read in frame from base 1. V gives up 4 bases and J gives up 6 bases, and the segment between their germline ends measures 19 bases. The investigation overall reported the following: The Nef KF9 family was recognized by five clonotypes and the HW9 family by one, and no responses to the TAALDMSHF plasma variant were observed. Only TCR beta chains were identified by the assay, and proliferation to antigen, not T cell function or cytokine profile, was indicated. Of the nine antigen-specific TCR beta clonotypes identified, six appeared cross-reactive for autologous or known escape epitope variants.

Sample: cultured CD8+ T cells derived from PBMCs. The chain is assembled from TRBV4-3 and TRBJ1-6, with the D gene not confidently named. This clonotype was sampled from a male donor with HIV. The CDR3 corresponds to CASSRDPAQNRNSPLHF. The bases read TGCGCCAGCAGCCGAGACCCCGCACAGAATCGTAATTCACCCCTCCACTTT.